What follows describes a single T cell receptor (beta chain). The data originate from a study of blood T cell repertoires in COVID-19. The germline gives CDR1 SQVTM, CDR2 ANQGSEA. This CDR3 has 12 amino acids. The V segment lost 7 bases and the J segment 8 bases; nucleotides outside the gene matches: 5. In the original processing: Reference gene primer amplification in the assay estimated nucleated cell counts. The repertoire was sequenced with immunoSEQ multiplex PCR; TCRdb's copy has only in-frame clones and lacks some. The DNA gave D and trimming, while V, J and clone size come from that table. Of over 200,000 clones in the sample, approximately 86% were seen once.

What was sequenced was PBMCs or T cells enriched from blood (not recorded which). This receptor was obtained from a woman in her twenties or thirties who had been exposed to COVID-19. V and J are TRBV29-1 and TRBJ1-1, with 12 bases identical to TRBD1. The DNA of the CDR3 is TGCAGCGCCGAGGGACAGGGGGCGGAAGCTTTCTTT. Protein: CSAEGQGAEAFF.